This TCR beta chain was obtained from a study of T cell changes during pregnancy in multiple sclerosis. Clones were sequenced by immunoSEQ multiplex PCR, and TCRdb holds only the in-frame ones, with some missing. The table shows more than 55,000 clones, with roughly 90% occurring only once. Germline values: CDR1 SGHTA, CDR2 FQGTGA. The CDR3 covers 17 residues. V trimming: 0 bases; J trimming: 4 bases; junction bases outside the gene matches: 8. This clone showed up just once. The material was peripheral blood, obtained after pregnancy. The sequence was collected from a female donor in good health, enrolled as a control in a pregnancy study. The J gene is TRBJ2-5, the V gene TRBV7-3, with 10 bases lining up with TRBD2. This CDR3 is CASSLTSGLATVETQYF. Written as DNA, the CDR3 is TGTGCCAGCAGCTTAACATCGGGACTAGCGACGGTAGAGACCCAGTACTTC. The full variable domain, in which reference TRBV7-3 and TRBJ2-5 provide the parts outside the CDR3, is GAGVSQTPSNKVTEKGKYVELRCDPISGHTALYWYRQSLGQGPEFLIYFQGTGAADDSGLPNDRFFAVRPEGSVSTLKIQRTERGDSAVYLCASSLTSGLATVETQYFGPGTRLLVL.